The clone carrying this T cell receptor beta chain was seen ten or more times. The target antigen is unknown. This entry is derived from a study of early T cells in non-severe SARS-CoV-2 infection. For the study at large: From unsorted whole blood, bulk RNA was sequenced, and the chains remained unpaired.

V was pared by 1 base and J by 0 bases, with 6 bases between. This CDR3 region has 14 residues. Notes on the study in general: A preference for anti-spike CD8 responses marked VDJdb matching, which missed private and CD4 specificities.

Unique molecular identifiers were attached to individual cDNA molecules. TCRdb redid the calling of the 5' RACE reads with MiXCR, one entry per CDR3 protein. The sample comprises 55,000 to 70,000 distinct CDR3 sequences, 9.5% to 15% of which are singletons, and about 1.2% rests with the top ten. The source is an adult who was a healthcare worker with PCR-confirmed SARS-CoV-2 infection or an uninfected control (not recorded which). The donor label of this sample is uncertain. Sequenced material: whole blood, taken at baseline. V gene TRBV12-3 or TRBV12-4 combines with J gene TRBJ1-2; no firm D call. DNA for the CDR3: TGTGCCAGCAGTTTAGGGGCAGCTAACTATGGCTACACCTTC. Amino acid sequence: CASSLGAANYGYTF.